This T cell receptor (beta chain) was captured in a study of blood T cells in healthy people across ages. Study in general: Template switching caught about one barcoded beta molecule for each two T cells.

In germline, CDR1 is KGHSH, CDR2 LQKENI. Trimming removed 4 bases from V and 7 bases from J, with 17 bases in between. CDR3 length: 15 residues. The study's findings and limits: Comparison with aged donors showed that long-lived donors had more naive CD4+ cells and higher diversity. CMV status of donors was not determined, possibly confounding expanded clonotype changes.

A J-beta primer mix and a sample-barcoded 5' primer were used in a second PCR of roughly 7 to 12 cycles. TCRdb itself ran the 5' RACE reads through MiXCR, one entry per CDR3 protein. Here the sample spans about 930,000 distinct CDR3 sequences, 29% being singletons. In its sample, this clonotype was seen a few times. The antigen remains unidentified. These same records also appear under a second study, on T cells of mothers and their children.

The sequence derives from a woman between 35 and 50 years old in good health. The chain uses TRBV18 and TRBJ2-1, with no clear D. Sequencing was performed on blood. CDR3 DNA sequence: TGTGCCAGCTCACTCAGTTCAGGTGCTAAAAATGAGCAGTTCTTC. This translates into CASSLSSGAKNEQFF.